This is a list of T cell receptor beta chains from one sample in a study of OX40 agonist ivuxolimab in advanced cancers. The method was immunoSEQ multiplex PCR; TCRdb's version includes in-frame clones alone and lacks a portion of them. This sample has approximately 50,000 clones, with 82% found just once. The sequencing here drew on CD4+ or CD8+ T cells sorted from blood, taken in a trial of the OX40 agonist ivuxolimab. All receptors derive from an adult with an advanced solid tumor such as melanoma, head and neck, liver or kidney cancer. CDR3s include the opening cysteine and the closing phenylalanine or tryptophan. A D gene is named only where the DNA matches it firmly. Where a row states a size, it is once, few, many or the class of an expanded clone; other rows omit it.

v_gene	abundance	d_gene	j_gene	CDR3aa	CDR3nt
TRBV19	once	.	TRBJ1-1	CASSGGRGGTEAFF	TGTGCCAGCAGCGGGGGCAGGGGAGGAACTGAAGCTTTCTTT
TRBV7-9	few	.	TRBJ2-1	CASSYESGGLNEQFF	TGTGCCAGCAGCTACGAGTCGGGGGGCCTGAATGAGCAGTTCTTC
TRBV27	.	.	TRBJ1-2	CLSGSPSRGYTF	TGCCTCTCGGGAAGCCCGAGCAGGGGCTACACCTTC
TRBV5-4	once	TRBD2	TRBJ2-3	CASSLGAGGLNTQYF	TGTGCCAGCAGCTTGGGAGCGGGGGGGCTTAATACGCAGTATTTT
TRBV7-2	.	TRBD1	TRBJ1-1	CASSLGQGAGAEAFF	TGTGCCAGCAGCTTAGGGCAGGGGGCAGGGGCTGAAGCTTTCTTT
TRBV13	.	.	TRBJ2-2	CASSLEGWGRAHNTGELFF	TGTGCCAGCAGCTTAGAGGGTTGGGGCAGGGCCCACAACACCGGGGAGCTGTTTTTT
TRBV7-8	.	TRBD2	TRBJ2-1	CASRSEATSGRNEQFF	TGTGCCAGCAGGTCAGAGGCGACTAGCGGGAGGAATGAGCAGTTCTTC
TRBV12-1	.	.	TRBJ1-5	CASSFRTGEVSGNQPQHF	TGTGCCAGCAGCTTTAGGACAGGGGAGGTCTCTGGCAATCAGCCCCAGCATTTT
TRBV4-2	.	.	TRBJ2-7	CASSVSDSGYEQYF	TGTGCCAGCAGCGTATCTGACAGTGGCTACGAGCAGTACTTC
TRBV7-2	.	.	TRBJ1-1	CASGLAGLLNTEAFF	TGTGCCAGCGGCTTAGCCGGACTTCTGAACACTGAAGCTTTCTTT
TRBV7-2	.	.	TRBJ2-7	CASSLPAYEQYF	TGTGCCAGCAGCTTACCCGCCTACGAGCAGTACTTC
TRBV5-1	.	.	TRBJ1-5	CASSLEGTNNQPQHF	TGCGCCAGCAGCTTGGAGGGGACAAATAATCAGCCCCAGCATTTT
TRBV5-1	.	.	TRBJ1-1	CASSSNRENTEAFF	TGCGCCAGCAGCTCCAACAGGGAGAACACTGAAGCTTTCTTT
TRBV5-5	.	.	TRBJ1-1	CASSLVRGGGTEAFF	TGTGCCAGCAGCTTGGTCAGGGGTGGTGGGACTGAAGCTTTCTTT
TRBV7-8	once	TRBD1	TRBJ1-4	CASSSRQGANEKLFF	TGTGCCAGCAGCTCACGACAGGGGGCTAATGAAAAACTGTTTTTT
TRBV18	.	TRBD1	TRBJ1-6	CASSPPPGQPNSPLHF	TGTGCCAGCTCACCCCCCCCGGGACAGCCTAATTCACCCCTCCACTTT
TRBV1	once	.	TRBJ2-3	CTSSPEGLAAQDTQYF	TGCACCAGCAGCCCCGAGGGACTAGCGGCTCAGGATACGCAGTATTTT
TRBV5-1	.	.	TRBJ2-1	CASSPRDVEAYNEQFF	TGCGCCAGCAGCCCCCGGGACGTCGAAGCCTACAATGAGCAGTTCTTC
TRBV19	.	.	TRBJ2-2	CASSMEQMGTGELFF	TGTGCCAGTAGTATGGAACAGATGGGCACCGGGGAGCTGTTTTTT
TRBV9	.	.	TRBJ2-7	CASSVNTGGPYEQYF	TGTGCCAGCAGCGTAAATACCGGGGGACCTTACGAGCAGTACTTC
TRBV7-9	.	TRBD1	TRBJ1-5	CASTKDRNQPQHF	TGTGCCAGCACCAAGGACAGGAATCAGCCCCAGCATTTT
TRBV5-1	.	.	TRBJ1-6	CASQIQGFDNSPLHF	TGCGCCAGTCAGATCCAGGGATTCGATAATTCACCCCTCCACTTT
TRBV19	.	.	TRBJ1-4	CASNQTPQEKLFF	TGTGCCAGTAACCAGACCCCCCAGGAAAAACTGTTTTTT
TRBV5-1	.	.	TRBJ1-1	CASSEVMNTEAFF	TGCGCCAGCAGCGAGGTGATGAACACTGAAGCTTTCTTT
TRBV4-2	.	.	TRBJ1-2	CASSFGRPGNGYTF	TGTGCCAGCAGCTTCGGACGCCCGGGGAATGGCTACACCTTC
TRBV29-1	.	.	TRBJ1-1	CSVEGTEAFF	TGCAGCGTTGAAGGGACTGAAGCTTTCTTT
TRBV7-8	.	TRBD1	TRBJ2-2	CASSLDRTGGFTGELFF	TGTGCCAGCAGCTTAGATCGGACAGGGGGCTTCACCGGGGAGCTGTTTTTT
TRBV9	.	.	TRBJ1-6	CASSPGRDFNSPLHF	TGTGCCAGCAGCCCCGGCAGGGATTTTAATTCACCCCTCCACTTT
TRBV28	.	.	TRBJ1-3	CASRYGTESGNTIYF	TGTGCCAGCAGATACGGGACCGAGTCTGGAAACACCATATATTTT
TRBV18	.	.	TRBJ2-5	CASSPPTAATQYF	TGTGCCAGCTCACCACCAACAGCAGCGACCCAGTACTTC
TRBV2	.	TRBD2	TRBJ2-1	CASTSGGLTYNEQFF	TGTGCCAGTACTAGCGGGGGTCTTACCTACAATGAGCAGTTCTTC
TRBV27	.	TRBD1	TRBJ1-5	CASSPRWDSYLLNSNQPQHF	TGTGCCAGCAGTCCCCGCTGGGACAGCTATTTGCTGAATAGCAATCAGCCCCAGCATTTT
TRBV12-2	.	.	TRBJ2-2	CASRKPGQGAPETGELFF	TGTGCAAGTCGCAAGCCGGGACAGGGGGCCCCGGAGACCGGGGAGCTGTTTTTT
TRBV7-6	.	.	TRBJ2-1	CASSLGGGGAYNEQFF	TGTGCCAGCAGCTTAGGGGGCGGGGGCGCCTACAATGAGCAGTTCTTC
TRBV10-3	.	TRBD1	TRBJ2-5	CAISESTGGGLEETQYF	TGTGCCATCAGTGAGTCGACAGGGGGCGGGCTGGAAGAGACCCAGTACTTC
TRBV7-2	.	.	TRBJ2-7	CASSSDSGGYEQYF	TGTGCCAGCAGCTCGGACAGTGGAGGCTACGAGCAGTACTTC
TRBV6-1	.	.	TRBJ2-7	CASSDPWGPYEQYF	TGTGCCAGCAGTGACCCGTGGGGGCCCTACGAGCAGTACTTC
TRBV7-9	few	.	TRBJ1-6	CASSLAGGGNSPLHF	TGTGCCAGCAGCTTAGCGGGAGGGGGGAATTCACCCCTCCACTTT
TRBV7-8	.	.	TRBJ2-1	CASSLPGHLSNEQFF	TGTGCCAGCAGCCTACCGGGACACCTCTCCAATGAGCAGTTCTTC
TRBV2	.	.	TRBJ2-3	CASLGEFTDTQYF	TGTGCCTCTTTGGGGGAGTTCACAGATACGCAGTATTTT
TRBV11-1	.	TRBD2	TRBJ2-7	CASSYPGRGVSYEQYF	TGTGCCAGCAGCTACCCGGGGCGGGGGGTCTCCTACGAGCAGTACTTC
TRBV9	.	.	TRBJ1-3	CASSVYSSGNTIYF	TGTGCCAGCAGCGTCTACAGCTCTGGAAACACCATATATTTT
TRBV19	.	TRBD1	TRBJ2-7	CASSKGTGENYEQYF	TGTGCCAGTAGTAAAGGGACAGGAGAAAACTACGAGCAGTACTTC
TRBV29-1	few	TRBD1	TRBJ1-5	CSVAGTGNNQPQHF	TGCAGCGTAGCCGGGACAGGGAACAATCAGCCCCAGCATTTT
TRBV10-2	.	.	TRBJ2-5	CAISRGYQETQYF	TGCGCCATCTCCCGGGGGTACCAAGAGACCCAGTACTTC
TRBV2	.	TRBD2	TRBJ2-3	CASSDGAGGLTDTQYF	TGTGCCAGCAGTGACGGGGCGGGGGGCCTCACAGATACGCAGTATTTT
TRBV6-5	once	.	TRBJ2-7	CASLPSEGREQYF	TGTGCCAGCCTTCCCAGTGAGGGGCGCGAGCAGTACTTC
TRBV28	.	.	TRBJ1-4	CASSLSVSVRLFF	TGTGCCAGCAGTTTAAGTGTCTCGGTGAGACTGTTTTTT
TRBV7-9	once	.	TRBJ2-2	CASSRGVAVANTGELFF	TGTGCCAGCAGCCGAGGGGTAGCGGTCGCGAACACCGGGGAGCTGTTTTTT
TRBV7-6	.	.	TRBJ1-5	CASSLDRDQPQHF	TGTGCCAGCAGCTTAGATAGAGATCAGCCCCAGCATTTT
TRBV6-5	.	.	TRBJ1-3	CASSRGAGNTIYF	TGTGCCAGCAGCCGCGGGGCCGGGAACACCATATATTTT
TRBV30	.	.	TRBJ2-7	CAWSVVDEQYF	TGTGCCTGGAGTGTCGTGGACGAGCAGTACTTC
TRBV5-1	once	.	TRBJ2-1	CASSPTVGSSYNEQFF	TGCGCCAGCAGCCCGACCGTGGGGAGTTCCTACAATGAGCAGTTCTTC
TRBV10-3	.	.	TRBJ1-1	CAISDSGRLNTEAFF	TGTGCCATCAGTGACTCGGGACGACTGAACACTGAAGCTTTCTTT
TRBV18	.	TRBD1	TRBJ2-7	CASSPRTGTYEQYF	TGTGCCAGCTCACCCCGGACAGGGACCTACGAGCAGTACTTC
TRBV28	.	.	TRBJ1-2	CASSPGRRNYGYTF	TGTGCCAGCAGCCCCGGCAGACGGAACTATGGCTACACCTTC
TRBV11-2	.	.	TRBJ2-1	CASSSSGAPGLYNEQFF	TGTGCCAGCAGCTCCTCGGGGGCACCGGGTCTTTACAATGAGCAGTTCTTC
TRBV5-1	.	.	TRBJ2-3	CASSSGGTDTQYF	TGCGCCAGCAGCTCTGGGGGCACAGATACGCAGTATTTT
TRBV5-1	.	TRBD1	TRBJ1-1	CASSLVGQSLNTEAFF	TGCGCCAGCAGCTTGGTGGGACAGAGTTTGAACACTGAAGCTTTCTTT
TRBV7-2	.	.	TRBJ1-1	CASILSGDDTEAFF	TGTGCCAGCATCCTAAGTGGGGACGACACTGAAGCTTTCTTT